Listed below are T cell receptor beta chains from one sample, sequenced in a study of identical twins. MiXCR, run by TCRdb on the 5' RACE reads, gives a single entry per CDR3 protein. The repertoire holds approximately 530,000 distinct CDR3 sequences, with about a fifth as singletons. These records were also assigned to another study, of yellow fever vaccine responses in identical twins.

Sequencing was done on a sample of CD4+ T cells sorted from blood. The receptors originated from a young woman in good health. Both conserved end residues are part of each CDR3. Size tells how often a clone was seen (once, few, many) or the class of an expanded clone, and some rows leave it out.

size | J | V | CDR3
many | TRBJ2-2 | TRBV12-3/TRBV12-4 | CASRDSPNTGELFF
few | TRBJ2-5 | TRBV12-3/TRBV12-4 | CASRTDRVWETQYF
. | TRBJ1-2 | TRBV4-1 | CASSQDPQGDYGYTF
few | TRBJ2-5 | TRBV12-3/TRBV12-4 | CASSPPGTLNRETQYF
many | TRBJ1-4 | TRBV11-2 | CASSWTATNEKLFF
few | TRBJ1-2 | TRBV12-3/TRBV12-4 | CASSLRVALHYGYTF
. | TRBJ2-1 | TRBV20-1 | CSARSGPFGEQFF
few | TRBJ2-1 | TRBV7-9 | CASSLEGRLAEQFF
few | TRBJ2-1 | TRBV12-3/TRBV12-4 | CASSRTSGNNEQFF
few | TRBJ2-3 | TRBV5-1 | CASSLSGDPTDTQYF
many | TRBJ2-2 | TRBV7-8 | CASSLVRTGELFF
. | TRBJ2-7 | TRBV6-4 | CASSVLAGGPSTYEQYF
. | TRBJ2-3 | TRBV12-3/TRBV12-4 | CASSLMTDTQYF
few | TRBJ2-1 | TRBV29-1 | CSVAKDRDNEQFF
. | TRBJ2-1 | TRBV10-3 | CAIRTGGLADEQFF
many | TRBJ2-7 | TRBV7-9 | CASSHPSGTNGEQYF
. | TRBJ1-5 | TRBV12-3/TRBV12-4 | CASSSQENQPQHF
. | TRBJ1-4 | TRBV5-1 | CASSLPDGGGTNEKLFF
. | TRBJ2-7 | TRBV29-1 | CSVEVWDRYYEQYF
few | TRBJ2-1 | TRBV7-7 | CASSVAGAAHNEQFF
few | TRBJ2-7 | TRBV12-3/TRBV12-4 | CASSFGQPDWGYEQYF
few | TRBJ1-2 | TRBV29-1 | CSVEKGVGGYTF